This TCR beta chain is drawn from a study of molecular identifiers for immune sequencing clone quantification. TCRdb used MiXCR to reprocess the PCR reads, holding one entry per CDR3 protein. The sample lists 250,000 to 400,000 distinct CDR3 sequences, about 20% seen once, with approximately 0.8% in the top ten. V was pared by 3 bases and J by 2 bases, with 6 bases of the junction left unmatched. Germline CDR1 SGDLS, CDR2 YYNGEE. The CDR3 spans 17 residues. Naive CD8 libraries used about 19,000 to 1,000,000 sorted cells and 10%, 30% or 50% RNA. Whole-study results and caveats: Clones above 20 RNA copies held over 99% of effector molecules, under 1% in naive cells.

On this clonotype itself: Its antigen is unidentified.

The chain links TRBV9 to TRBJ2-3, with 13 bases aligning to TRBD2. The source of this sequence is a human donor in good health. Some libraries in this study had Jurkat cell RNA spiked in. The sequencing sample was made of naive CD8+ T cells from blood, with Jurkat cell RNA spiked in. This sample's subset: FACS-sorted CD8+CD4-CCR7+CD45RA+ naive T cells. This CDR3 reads CASSEQGLAGITDTQYF. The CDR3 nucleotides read TGTGCCAGCAGCGAACAGGGACTAGCGGGAATCACAGATACGCAGTATTTT. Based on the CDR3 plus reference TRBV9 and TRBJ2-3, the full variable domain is DSGVTQTPKHLITATGQRVTLRCSPRSGDLSVYWYQQSLDQGLQFLIQYYNGEERAKGNILERFSAQQFPDLHSELNLSSLELGDSALYFCASSEQGLAGITDTQYFGPGTRLTVL.